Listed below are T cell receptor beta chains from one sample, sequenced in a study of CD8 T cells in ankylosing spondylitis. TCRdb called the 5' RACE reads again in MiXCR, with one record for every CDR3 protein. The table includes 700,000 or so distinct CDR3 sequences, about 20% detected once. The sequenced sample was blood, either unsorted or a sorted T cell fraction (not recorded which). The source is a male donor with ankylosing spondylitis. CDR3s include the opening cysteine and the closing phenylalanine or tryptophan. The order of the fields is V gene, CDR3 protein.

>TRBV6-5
CASSYPGQGRSTDTQYF
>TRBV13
CASSFLGSPNTEAFF
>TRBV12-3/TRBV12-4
CASRIAGLYNEQFF
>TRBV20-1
CSASTSGGASYNEQFF
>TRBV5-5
CASSSLHGDTEAFF
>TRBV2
CASKTQETQYF
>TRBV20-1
CSARTLNEQFF
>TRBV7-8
CASSLAEGSYNEQFF
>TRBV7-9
CASSLWVGGSYEQYF
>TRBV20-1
CSAANFYNEQFF
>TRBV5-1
CASSLRGEYGYTF
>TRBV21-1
CASSKAPQFYPYEQYF
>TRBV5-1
CASRGIGELFF
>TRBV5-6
CASSWGVGGTDTQYF
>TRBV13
CASSLGYRDRAYEQYF
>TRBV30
CAWSVVNSPLHF
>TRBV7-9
CASSATAGDEKLFF
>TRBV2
CASRNRPGNEKLFF
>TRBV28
CASRGVGAGIQPQHF
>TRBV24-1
CATGETGQGTGELFF
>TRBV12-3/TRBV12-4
CASSLHGQGGYEQYF
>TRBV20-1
CSARDVDRGSQPQHF
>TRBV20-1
CSARGGVYNEQFF
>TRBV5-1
CASSGGLNRGEQFF
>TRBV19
CASSLSIDETQYF
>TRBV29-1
CSVEAWGEQYF
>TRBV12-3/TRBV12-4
CASSITRREQYF
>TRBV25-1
CASSELGGPSYNEQFF
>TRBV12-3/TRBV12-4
CASSLTLAGAGELFF
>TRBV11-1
CASSFPGLSYNEQFF
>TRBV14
CASSPVGRMNTEAFF
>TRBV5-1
CASSDRGRGTEAFF
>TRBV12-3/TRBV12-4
CASSPGKQSYSNQPQHF
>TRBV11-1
CASSWWEEQFF
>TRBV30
CAWSGDRDYGYTF
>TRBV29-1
CSVVGNYEQYF
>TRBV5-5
CASSFIRERPFYNEQFF
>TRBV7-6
CASSLALLAGGYNEQFF
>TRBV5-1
CASRTEMSTNNEQFF
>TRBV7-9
CASSSEDRRIYNEQFF